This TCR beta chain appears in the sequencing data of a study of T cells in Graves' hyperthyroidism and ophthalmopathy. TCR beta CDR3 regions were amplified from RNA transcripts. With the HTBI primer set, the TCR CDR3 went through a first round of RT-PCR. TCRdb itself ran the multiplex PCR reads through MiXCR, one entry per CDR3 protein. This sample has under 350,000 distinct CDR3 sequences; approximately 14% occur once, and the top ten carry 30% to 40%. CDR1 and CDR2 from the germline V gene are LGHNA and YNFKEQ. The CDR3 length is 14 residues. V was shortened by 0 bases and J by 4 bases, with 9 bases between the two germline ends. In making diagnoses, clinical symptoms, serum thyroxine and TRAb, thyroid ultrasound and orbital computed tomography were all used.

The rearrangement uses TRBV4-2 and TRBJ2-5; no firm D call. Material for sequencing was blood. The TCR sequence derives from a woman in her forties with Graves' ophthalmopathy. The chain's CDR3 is CASSQDSHTETQYF. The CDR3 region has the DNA TGTGCCAGCAGCCAAGATTCCCATACAGAGACCCAGTACTTC.